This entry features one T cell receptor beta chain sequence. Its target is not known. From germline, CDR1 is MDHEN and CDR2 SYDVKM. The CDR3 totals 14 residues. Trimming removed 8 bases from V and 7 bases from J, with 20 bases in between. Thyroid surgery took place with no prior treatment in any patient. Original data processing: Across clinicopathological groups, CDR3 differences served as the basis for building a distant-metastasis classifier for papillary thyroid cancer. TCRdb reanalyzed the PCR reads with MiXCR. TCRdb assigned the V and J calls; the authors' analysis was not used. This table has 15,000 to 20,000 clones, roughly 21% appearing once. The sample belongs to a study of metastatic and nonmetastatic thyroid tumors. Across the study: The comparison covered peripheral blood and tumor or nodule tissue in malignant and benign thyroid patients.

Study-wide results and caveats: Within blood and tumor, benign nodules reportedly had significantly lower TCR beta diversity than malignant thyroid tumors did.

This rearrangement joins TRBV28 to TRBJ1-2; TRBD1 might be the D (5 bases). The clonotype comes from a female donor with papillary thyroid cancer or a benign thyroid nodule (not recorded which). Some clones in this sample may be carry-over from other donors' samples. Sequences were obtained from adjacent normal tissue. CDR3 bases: TGTGCCAGCTTCGACACACGAAGGGGAGGTGGCTACACCTTC. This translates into CASFDTRRGGGYTF.